Following are 22 T cell receptor beta chains from one sample sequenced in a study of blood T cell repertoires in COVID-19. Profiled with immunoSEQ multiplex PCR; TCRdb holds only in-frame clones, not every one. The data hold 65,000 to 75,000 clones, with around 75% observed a single time. The sequenced material came from peripheral blood. The receptors were gathered from a man aged 70 or older with acute or convalescent COVID-19.

This clone was seen only a few times. V gene TRBV5-6 combines with J gene TRBJ2-1; perhaps TRBD2 as D (5 bases). The ends were cut back, 0 bases at V and 7 bases at J, with 17 bases in the middle. CDR1 is SGHDT and CDR2 is YYEEEE in the germline V gene. The CDR3 runs 16 residues. CDR3 region: CASSLVREIRENEQFF. For the CDR3, the DNA is TGTGCCAGCAGCTTGGTAAGGGAAATTAGGGAGAATGAGCAGTTCTTC.

The rearrangement joins TRBV18 to TRBJ1-5; tentatively, D is TRBD1 (5 bases). V dropped 2 bases and J dropped 5 bases, with 16 bases sitting between them. Germline assignment: CDR1 KGHSH and CDR2 LQKENI. The CDR3 sequence is 16 residues long. CDR3 DNA sequence: TGTGCCAGCTCACCAAGAGCGCAGGGTCTTGATCAGCCCCAGCATTTT. Its protein is CASSPRAQGLDQPQHF. The full variable domain, its missing parts supplied by reference TRBV18 and TRBJ1-5, is NAGVMQNPRHLVRRRGQEARLRCSPMKGHSHVYWYRQLPEEGLKFMVYLQKENIIDESGMPKERFSAEFPKEGPSILRIQQVVRGDSAAYFCASSPRAQGLDQPQHFGDGTRLSIL.

This sequence joins TRBV7-9 and TRBJ1-6; 8 nucleotides line up with TRBD1. Germline values: CDR1 SEHNR, CDR2 FQNEAQ (reference sequence). V dropped 3 bases and J dropped 5; count of bases not matched to a gene: 3. This CDR3 spans 15 amino acids. The CDR3 protein is CASSFGTGNNSPLHF. The CDR3 DNA follows: TGTGCCAGCAGCTTCGGGACAGGCAATAATTCACCCCTCCACTTT.

This sequence joins TRBV11-2 and TRBJ2-2; D is perhaps TRBD2 (5 bases). V lost 7 bases and J 8 bases, leaving 14 bases between the germline ends. This CDR3 is built from 13 residues. From germline, CDR1 is SGHAT and CDR2 FQNNGV. CDR3 in DNA: TGTGCCAGCACCCGAACGGGGAGAGGGGAGCTGTTTTTT. It yields the protein CASTRTGRGELFF.

This chain connects TRBV9 to TRBJ2-1, with D perhaps matching TRBD2 (5 bases). V gave up 0 bases and J gave up 2 bases, with 9 bases separating them. Germline V gene lookup returns CDR1 SGDLS and CDR2 YYNGEE. The CDR3 loop spans 15 amino acids. CDR3 region: CASSVDSETYNEQFF. CDR3 nucleotides: TGTGCCAGCAGCGTAGATAGCGAAACCTACAATGAGCAGTTCTTC.

The chain recombines TRBV29-1 with TRBJ2-1; D is possibly TRBD2 (5 bases). V was shortened by 4 bases and J by 0 bases, with 13 bases between the two germline ends. The length of the CDR3 is 15 residues. Germline-derived CDR1 and CDR2 are SQVTM and ANQGSEA. The chain's CDR3 is CSVGLPGSSYNEQFF. The CDR3 DNA follows: TGCAGCGTTGGGTTACCGGGAAGCTCCTACAATGAGCAGTTCTTC.

The V gene is TRBV10-3, the J gene TRBJ2-5; 12 bases agree with TRBD2. Germline V gives CDR1 ENHRY, CDR2 SYGVKD. This CDR3 is built from 17 residues. V lost 10 bases to trimming and J lost 2 bases; unmatched junction nucleotides: 14. Here the CDR3 DNA reads TGTGCCACAGTTCCGTCGACCGGGACTAGCGGGCAAGAGACCCAGTACTTC. As protein: CATVPSTGTSGQETQYF.

The chain joins TRBV7-2 to TRBJ1-2, with D tentatively TRBD1 (6 bases). Germline V gives CDR1 SGHTA, CDR2 FQGNSA. Trimming cost V 7 bases and J 1 base, with 16 bases left between them. This CDR3 is 15 amino acids long. The CDR3 sequence is CASTLRGADNYGYTF. In DNA, the CDR3 is TGTGCCAGCACCCTACGGGGGGCAGATAACTATGGCTACACCTTC.

The V and J genes are TRBV7-9 and TRBJ2-1, with a possible D match to TRBD2 (6 bases). CDR3 size: 15 residues. V was cut by 5 bases and J by 3 bases, with 14 bases left in between. Germline V CDR1 and CDR2: SEHNR, FQNEAQ (reference sequence). CDR3 sequence: CASSLPAGNYNEQFF. The CDR3 DNA reads as TGTGCCAGCAGCCTCCCAGCGGGCAACTACAATGAGCAGTTCTTC.

V is TRBV5-6 and J is TRBJ2-6, with D tentatively TRBD2 (6 bases). V was trimmed by 5 bases and J by 0 bases, leaving 12 bases between them. The CDR3 has 16 residues. Per germline, CDR1 SGHDT and CDR2 YYEEEE. The CDR3 DNA reads as TGTGCCAGCAGACTGGAGGGGTACTCTGGGGCCAACGTCCTGACTTTC. It encodes CASRLEGYSGANVLTF.

This clone has more than one count but fewer than ten. The chain links TRBV10-3 to TRBJ2-3, with D possibly TRBD2 on 6 matching bases. Per germline, CDR1 ENHRY and CDR2 SYGVKD. Trimming took off 8 bases at V and 5 bases at J, with 14 bases between the two ends. CDR3 length equals 13 residues. As DNA, the CDR3 is TGTGCCATCGGGGGGTTTCCTGGAGATACGCAGTATTTT. It is translated as CAIGGFPGDTQYF.

The chain carries TRBV7-9 and TRBJ2-1, with a tentative D call TRBD1 (6 bases). The germline gives CDR1 SEHNR, CDR2 FQNEAQ (reference sequence). The CDR3 sequence is 13 residues long. V was pared by 2 bases and J by 5 bases, with 7 bases between. CDR3 region: CASSLPGDNEQFF. The DNA for the CDR3 is TGTGCCAGCAGCTTACCAGGGGACAATGAGCAGTTCTTC.

The chain uses TRBV28 and TRBJ1-5; D unresolved. CDR3 size: 12 residues. Germline CDR1 is MDHEN and CDR2 is SYDVKM. Trimming stripped 6 bases from V and 6 bases from J, with 9 bases between. CDR3 protein: CASSPKSQPQHF. CDR3 sequence (DNA): TGTGCCAGCAGCCCCAAGAGTCAGCCCCAGCATTTT. Looking up the rest from reference TRBV28 and TRBJ1-5 gives the full variable domain: DVKVTQSSRYLVKRTGEKVFLECVQDMDHENMFWYRQDPGLGLRLIYFSYDVKMKEKGDIPEGYSVSREKKERFSLILESASTNQTSMYLCASSPKSQPQHFGDGTRLSIL.

The gene calls are TRBV19 and TRBJ1-6; D not resolved. Germline CDR1 and CDR2: LNHDA and SQIVND (reference sequence). The CDR3 runs 14 residues. V was clipped by 5 bases and J by 3 bases, with 8 bases between them. The CDR3 region is CASSVRGYNSPLHF. For the CDR3, the DNA is TGTGCCAGTAGTGTGCGGGGCTATAATTCACCCCTCCACTTT.

The rearrangement joins TRBV5-6 to TRBJ1-1; 7 bases match TRBD1. V dropped 2 bases and J dropped 0; count of bases not matched to a gene: 4. Per the germline V gene, CDR1 is SGHDT and CDR2 is YYEEEE. The CDR3 has 15 residues. CDR3 bases: TGTGCCAGCAGCTTAATCGGGACAGTGAACACTGAAGCTTTCTTT. Residues: CASSLIGTVNTEAFF.

The chain links TRBV7-9 to TRBJ2-7; D gene uncertain. The CDR3 loop spans 15 amino acids. Germline CDR1 is SEHNR and CDR2 is FQNEAQ (reference sequence). The V end lost 4 bases, the J end lost 3 bases, and 16 bases lay between the germline ends. The CDR3, as DNA: TGTGCCAGCAGCTCCCCTGACGGGTGGGTCTACGAGCAGTACTTC. It encodes CASSSPDGWVYEQYF.

The chain carries TRBV28 and TRBJ2-5; 8 bases map to TRBD2. The CDR3 spans 16 residues. Germline CDR1 and CDR2: MDHEN and SYDVKM. The V gene end was trimmed by 6 bases and the J gene end by 4 bases; junction bases not matched to a gene: 13. CDR3 coding DNA: TGTGCCAGCAGCCCACACGGAGCGGGAGATATAGAGACCCAGTACTTC. The encoded protein is CASSPHGAGDIETQYF.

This clone was seen more than once but under ten times. The gene calls are TRBV2 and TRBJ2-2; D is ambiguous. Trimming pared 5 bases from V and 10 bases from J, leaving 14 bases between. The CDR3 loop spans 13 amino acids. The germline V gene has CDR1 SNHLY and CDR2 FYNNEI. The CDR3: CASSPSGVTELFF. CDR3 sequence (DNA): TGTGCCAGCAGTCCCTCAGGTGTAACGGAGCTGTTTTTT.

This clone was seen a few times. This chain connects TRBV2 to TRBJ2-1; D might be TRBD2 (5 bases). V lost 6 bases and J lost 2, with 11 bases in between. The CDR3 covers 14 residues. The V gene's germline CDR1 is SNHLY and CDR2 FYNNEI. The CDR3 loop is CASRRSGPYNEQFF. Written as DNA, the CDR3 is TGTGCCAGCAGGAGGAGCGGACCCTACAATGAGCAGTTCTTC.

The chain is built from TRBV5-1 and TRBJ1-1, with D possibly TRBD1 on 5 matching bases. The CDR3 consists of 13 residues. With 5 bases removed from V and 0 bases from J, the gap between germline ends came to 8 bases. Germline V gives CDR1 SGHRS, CDR2 YFSETQ. CDR3 protein: CASRTDMNTEAFF. The CDR3 bases are TGCGCCAGCAGGACAGATATGAACACTGAAGCTTTCTTT.

The chain uses TRBV7-3 and TRBJ2-2; D may be TRBD2 (5 bases). The V and J ends lost 5 bases and 0 bases respectively, with 10 bases between them. CDR1 SGHTA and CDR2 FQGTGA come from the germline V gene. The CDR3 contains 15 residues. The CDR3 reads CASSPGETNTGELFF. The CDR3 DNA follows: TGTGCCAGCAGCCCCGGGGAAACGAACACCGGGGAGCTGTTTTTT.

The gene calls are TRBV6-5 and TRBJ1-2; TRBD1 is a possible D gene (5 bases). V was shortened by 0 bases and J by 8 bases, with 10 bases between the two germline ends. The germline gives CDR1 MNHEY, CDR2 SVGAGI. The CDR3 has 13 residues. The CDR3 DNA is TGTGCCAGCAGTTACTCGGGGCAACCCGGCTACACCTTC. The encoded protein is CASSYSGQPGYTF.